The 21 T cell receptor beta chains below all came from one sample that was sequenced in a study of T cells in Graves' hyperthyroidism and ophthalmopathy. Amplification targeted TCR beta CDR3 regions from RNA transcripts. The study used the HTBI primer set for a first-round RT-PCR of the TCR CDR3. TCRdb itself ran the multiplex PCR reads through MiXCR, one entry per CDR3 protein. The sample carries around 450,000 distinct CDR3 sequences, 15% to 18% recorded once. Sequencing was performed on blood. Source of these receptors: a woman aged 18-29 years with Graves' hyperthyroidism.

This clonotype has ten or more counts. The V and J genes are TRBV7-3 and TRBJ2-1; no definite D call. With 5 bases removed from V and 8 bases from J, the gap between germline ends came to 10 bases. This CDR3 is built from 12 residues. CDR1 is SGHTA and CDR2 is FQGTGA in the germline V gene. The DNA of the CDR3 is TGTGCCAGCAGCCAGACTTCCCATGAGCAGTTCTTC. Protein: CASSQTSHEQFF.

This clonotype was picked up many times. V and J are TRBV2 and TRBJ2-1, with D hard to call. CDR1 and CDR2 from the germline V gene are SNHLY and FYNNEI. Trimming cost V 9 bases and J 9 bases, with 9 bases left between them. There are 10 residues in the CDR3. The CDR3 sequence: CASGRSEQFF. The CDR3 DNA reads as TGTGCCAGTGGACGGAGTGAGCAGTTCTTC.

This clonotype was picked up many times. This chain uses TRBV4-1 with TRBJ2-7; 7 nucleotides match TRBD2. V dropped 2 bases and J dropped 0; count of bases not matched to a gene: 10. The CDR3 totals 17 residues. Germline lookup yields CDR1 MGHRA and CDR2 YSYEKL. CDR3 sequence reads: CASSQFVAGALSYEQYF. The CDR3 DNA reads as TGCGCCAGCAGCCAATTCGTCGCGGGAGCCCTCTCCTACGAGCAGTACTTC.

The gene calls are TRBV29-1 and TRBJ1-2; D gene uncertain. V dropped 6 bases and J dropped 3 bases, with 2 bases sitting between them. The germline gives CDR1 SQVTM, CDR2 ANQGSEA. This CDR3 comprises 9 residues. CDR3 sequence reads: CSVDYGYTF. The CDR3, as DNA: TGCAGCGTCGACTATGGCTACACCTTC.

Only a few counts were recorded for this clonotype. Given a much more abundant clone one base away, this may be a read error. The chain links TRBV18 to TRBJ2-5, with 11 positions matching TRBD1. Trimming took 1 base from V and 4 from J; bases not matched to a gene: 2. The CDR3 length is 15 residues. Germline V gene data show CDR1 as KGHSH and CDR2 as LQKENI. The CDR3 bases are TGTGCCAGCTCACCACGGGACAGGGGGGCAGAGACCCAGTACTTC. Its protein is CASSPRDRGAETQYF.

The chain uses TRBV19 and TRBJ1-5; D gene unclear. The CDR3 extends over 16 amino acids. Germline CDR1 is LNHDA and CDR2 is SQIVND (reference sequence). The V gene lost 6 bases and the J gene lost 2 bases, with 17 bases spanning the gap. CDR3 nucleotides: TGTGCCAGTAGACTGGGCGGGGTGGATCGCAATCAGCCCCAGCATTTT. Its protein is CASRLGGVDRNQPQHF.

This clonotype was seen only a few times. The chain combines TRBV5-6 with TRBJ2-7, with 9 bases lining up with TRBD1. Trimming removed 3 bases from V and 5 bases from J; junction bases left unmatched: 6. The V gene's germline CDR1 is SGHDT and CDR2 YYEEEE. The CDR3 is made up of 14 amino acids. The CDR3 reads CASSYGTGTHEQYF. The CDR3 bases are TGTGCCAGCAGCTACGGGACAGGGACCCACGAGCAGTACTTC.

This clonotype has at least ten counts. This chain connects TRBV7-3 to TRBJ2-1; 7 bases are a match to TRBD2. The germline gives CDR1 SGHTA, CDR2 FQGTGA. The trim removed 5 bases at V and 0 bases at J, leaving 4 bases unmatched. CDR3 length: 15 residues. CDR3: CASSPAGSSYNEQFF. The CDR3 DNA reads TGTGCCAGCAGCCCAGCGGGAAGCTCCTACAATGAGCAGTTCTTC.

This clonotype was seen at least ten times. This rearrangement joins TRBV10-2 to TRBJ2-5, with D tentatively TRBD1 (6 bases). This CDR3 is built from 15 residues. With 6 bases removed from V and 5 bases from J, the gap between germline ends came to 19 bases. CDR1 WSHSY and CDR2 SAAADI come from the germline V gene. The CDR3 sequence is CASSALQGPAETQYF. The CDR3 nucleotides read TGCGCCAGCAGCGCGTTACAGGGACCCGCGGAGACCCAGTACTTC.

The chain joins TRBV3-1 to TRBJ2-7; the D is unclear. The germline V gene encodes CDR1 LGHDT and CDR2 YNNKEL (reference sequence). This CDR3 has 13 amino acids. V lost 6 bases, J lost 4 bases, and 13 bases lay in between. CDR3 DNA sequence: TGTGCCAGCAGTCGCCGGACGGCGTACGAGCAGTACTTC. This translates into CASSRRTAYEQYF.

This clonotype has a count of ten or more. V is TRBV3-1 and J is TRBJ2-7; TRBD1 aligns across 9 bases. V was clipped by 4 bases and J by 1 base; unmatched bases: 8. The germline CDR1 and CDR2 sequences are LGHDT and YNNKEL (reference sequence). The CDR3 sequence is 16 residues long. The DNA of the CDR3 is TGTGCCAGCAGCCGGTCCCTGGGACAGGGTTCCTACGAGCAGTACTTC. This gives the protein CASSRSLGQGSYEQYF.

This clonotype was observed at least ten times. The CDR3 is CASSLSGTSSYEQYF. DNA for the CDR3: TGTGCCAGCAGCTTATCAGGGACATCCTCCTACGAGCAGTACTTC. The chain is built from TRBV13 and TRBJ2-7; a weak D match, TRBD1 (6 bases). The germline V gene has CDR1 PRHDT and CDR2 FYEKMQ (reference sequence). The CDR3 runs 15 residues. The V end was cut by 2 bases, the J end by 0 bases, with 11 bases between.

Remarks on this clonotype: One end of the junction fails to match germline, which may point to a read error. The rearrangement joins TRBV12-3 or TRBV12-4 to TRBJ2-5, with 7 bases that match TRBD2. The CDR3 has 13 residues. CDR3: CAGSSTSEETQYF. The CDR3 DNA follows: TGCGCCGGCAGTTCCACTAGCGAAGAGACCCAGTACTTC.

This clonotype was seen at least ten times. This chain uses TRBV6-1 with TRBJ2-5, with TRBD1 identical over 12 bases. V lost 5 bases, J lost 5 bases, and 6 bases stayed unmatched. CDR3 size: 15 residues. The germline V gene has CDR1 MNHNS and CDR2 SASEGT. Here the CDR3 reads CASSFGTGGWETQYF. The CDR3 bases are TGTGCCAGCAGTTTCGGGACAGGGGGCTGGGAGACCCAGTACTTC.

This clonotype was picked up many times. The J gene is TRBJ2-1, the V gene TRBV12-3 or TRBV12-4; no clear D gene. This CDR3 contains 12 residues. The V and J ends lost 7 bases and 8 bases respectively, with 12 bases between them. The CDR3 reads CASTSRRDEQFF. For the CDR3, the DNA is TGTGCCAGCACTTCCAGGCGCGATGAGCAGTTCTTC.

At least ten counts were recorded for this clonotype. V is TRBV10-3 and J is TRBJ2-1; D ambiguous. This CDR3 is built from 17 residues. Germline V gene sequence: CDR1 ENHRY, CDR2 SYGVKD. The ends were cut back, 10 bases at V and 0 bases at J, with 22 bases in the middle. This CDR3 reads CATAATQTDPSYNEQFF. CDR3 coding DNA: TGTGCCACCGCAGCGACCCAGACCGACCCCTCCTACAATGAGCAGTTCTTC.

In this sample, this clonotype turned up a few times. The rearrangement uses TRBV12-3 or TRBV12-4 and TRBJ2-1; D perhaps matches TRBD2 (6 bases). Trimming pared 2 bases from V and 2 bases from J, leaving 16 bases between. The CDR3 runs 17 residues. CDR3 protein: CASSLSQRGDPYNEQFF. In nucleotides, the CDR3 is TGTGCCAGCAGTTTATCCCAACGCGGGGACCCCTACAATGAGCAGTTCTTC.

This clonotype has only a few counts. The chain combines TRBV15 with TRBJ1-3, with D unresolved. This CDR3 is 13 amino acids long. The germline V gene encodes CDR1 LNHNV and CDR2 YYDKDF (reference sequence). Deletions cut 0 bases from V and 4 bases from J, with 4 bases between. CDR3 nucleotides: TGTGCCACCAGCAGAGATAGCGGAAACACCATATATTTT. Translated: CATSRDSGNTIYF.

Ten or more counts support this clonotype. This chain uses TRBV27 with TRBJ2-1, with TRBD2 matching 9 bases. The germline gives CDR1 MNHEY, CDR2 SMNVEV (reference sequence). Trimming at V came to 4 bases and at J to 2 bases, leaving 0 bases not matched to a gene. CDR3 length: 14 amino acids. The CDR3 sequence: CASSSSGTYNEQFF. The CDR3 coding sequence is TGTGCCAGCAGTTCTAGCGGGACCTACAATGAGCAGTTCTTC.

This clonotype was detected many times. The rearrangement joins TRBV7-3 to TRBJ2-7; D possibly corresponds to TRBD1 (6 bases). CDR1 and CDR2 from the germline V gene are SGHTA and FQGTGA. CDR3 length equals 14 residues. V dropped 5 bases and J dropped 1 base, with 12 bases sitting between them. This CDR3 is CASSPQGQSYEQYF. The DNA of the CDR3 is TGTGCCAGCAGCCCCCAGGGACAATCCTACGAGCAGTACTTC.

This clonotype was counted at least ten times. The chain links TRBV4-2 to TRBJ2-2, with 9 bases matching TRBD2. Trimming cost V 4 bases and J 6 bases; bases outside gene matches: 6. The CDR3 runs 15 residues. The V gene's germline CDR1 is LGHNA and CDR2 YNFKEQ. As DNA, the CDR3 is TGTGCCAGCAGCCTTAGCGGGAGAGGTCCCGGGGAGCTGTTTTTT. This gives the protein CASSLSGRGPGELFF.